This entry lists 16 T cell receptor beta chains sequenced from one sample in a study of blood T cell repertoires in COVID-19. TCRdb's table, derived via immunoSEQ multiplex PCR, lists solely in-frame clones and lacks some. The sample has some 120,000 clones; approximately 82% are singletons. Sequencing input: peripheral blood. All receptors derive from a woman between 50 and 59 years old with acute or convalescent COVID-19.

V is TRBV11-3 and J is TRBJ1-5; D gene uncertain. This CDR3 spans 14 amino acids. Germline CDR1 SGHNT, CDR2 YENEEA. V was pared by 3 bases and J by 3 bases, with 9 bases between. The CDR3 protein is CASSLGLINQPQHF. Written as DNA, the CDR3 is TGTGCCAGCAGCTTGGGCCTTATCAATCAGCCCCAGCATTTT.

J is TRBJ2-1 and V is TRBV28, with D possibly being TRBD1 (6 bases). Per germline, CDR1 MDHEN and CDR2 SYDVKM. V was pared by 9 bases and J by 2 bases, with 23 bases between. The CDR3 is made up of 17 amino acids. This CDR3 reads CASMGWGHGTAYNEQFF. The CDR3 DNA is TGTGCCAGTATGGGGTGGGGACACGGAACAGCCTACAATGAGCAGTTCTTC.

The rearrangement uses TRBV30 and TRBJ1-3; a possible D gene is TRBD1 (5 bases). V was shortened by 1 base and J by 8 bases, with 9 bases between the two germline ends. Germline V CDR1 and CDR2: GTSNPN, SVGIG (reference sequence). CDR3 size: 12 residues. The CDR3 here is CAWSGGGYTIYF. The DNA for the CDR3 is TGTGCCTGGAGTGGGGGGGGGTACACCATATATTTT.

This rearrangement joins TRBV18 to TRBJ2-3; no clear D gene. The CDR3 runs to 12 residues. Germline lookup yields CDR1 KGHSH and CDR2 LQKENI. Trimming shortened V by 6 bases and J by 5 bases, and 9 bases separated the two germline ends. The DNA for the CDR3 is TGTGCCAGCTCGCCCCTGAGAGATACGCAGTATTTT. This sequence encodes CASSPLRDTQYF.

The V and J genes are TRBV5-1 and TRBJ2-3; TRBD2 matches 8 bases. V lost 0 bases to trimming and J lost 4 bases; unmatched junction nucleotides: 4. Germline assignment: CDR1 SGHRS and CDR2 YFSETQ. The CDR3 sequence is 15 residues long. The CDR3 protein is CASSLVGLAPDTQYF. In DNA, the CDR3 is TGCGCCAGCAGCTTGGTAGGACTAGCACCAGATACGCAGTATTTT. The variable domain in full, with the rest retrieved from reference TRBV5-1 and TRBJ2-3, is KAGVTQTPRYLIKTRGQQVTLSCSPISGHRSVSWYQQTPGQGLQFLFEYFSETQRNKGNFPGRFSGRQFSNSRSEMNVSTLELGDSALYLCASSLVGLAPDTQYFGPGTRLTVL.

The chain links TRBV27 to TRBJ1-1; D unresolved. Germline lookup yields CDR1 MNHEY and CDR2 SMNVEV (reference sequence). Trimming left V 5 bases short and J 4 bases short, with 17 bases between. The CDR3 is 15 amino acids. The CDR3 DNA follows: TGTGCCAGCAGTCCACAGAGGACTTTACGCACTGAAGCTTTCTTT. Its protein product is CASSPQRTLRTEAFF.

In this sample, this clone turned up a few times. The V and J genes are TRBV29-1 and TRBJ1-2, with TRBD1 as a possible D gene (5 bases). V was clipped by 0 bases and J by 7 bases, with 18 bases between them. Germline loops: CDR1 SQVTM, CDR2 ANQGSEA. There are 15 residues in the CDR3. The CDR3 DNA is TGCAGCGTTGAAGAGTTACTCGGGACTAGGGGTGGCTACACCTTC. Protein: CSVEELLGTRGGYTF.

The CDR3 DNA reads TGTGCCAGTAGTGTGGGACAGAACACCGGGGAGCTGTTTTTT. Protein product: CASSVGQNTGELFF. The chain has TRBV19 and TRBJ2-2; D is perhaps TRBD1 (6 bases). The CDR3 sequence is 14 residues long. Germline V CDR1 and CDR2: LNHDA, SQIVND (reference sequence). Trimming stripped 5 bases from V and 1 base from J, with 8 bases between.

The chain links TRBV27 to TRBJ2-1; possibly TRBD2 for D (6 bases). There are 16 residues in the CDR3. Trimming removed 6 bases at V and 2 bases at J, with 17 bases between. Looked up from germline, CDR1 is MNHEY and CDR2 is SMNVEV (reference sequence). The DNA for the CDR3 is TGTGCCAGCAGAGAGGCCGGGACTGTGGCCTACAATGAGCAGTTCTTC. Protein: CASREAGTVAYNEQFF.

V is TRBV30 and J is TRBJ1-2, with no clear D. Trimming cost V 1 base and J 4 bases, with 7 bases left between them. CDR3 length equals 12 residues. In germline, CDR1 is GTSNPN, CDR2 SVGIG (reference sequence). CDR3 loop: CAWSALTYGYTF. The CDR3 DNA reads as TGTGCCTGGAGTGCCCTAACCTATGGCTACACCTTC.

The chain has TRBV20-1 and TRBJ2-1; 9 bases map to TRBD2. CDR1 DFQATT and CDR2 SNEGSKA come from the germline V gene (reference sequence). The CDR3 is made up of 15 amino acids. J gave up 6 bases and V 3 bases, and 9 bases lay outside the gene matches. CDR3 DNA sequence: TGCAGTGCTAGTCCCCGGTCTAGCGGGGTCAATGAGCAGTTCTTC. Translating it yields CSASPRSSGVNEQFF.

The J gene is TRBJ1-5, the V gene TRBV24-1; TRBD1 agrees at 7 bases. V was clipped by 2 bases and J by 2 bases; unmatched bases: 5. This CDR3 contains 16 residues. Germline V gives CDR1 KGHDR, CDR2 SFDVKD. The CDR3 bases are TGTGCCACCAGTGATTCCGCAGGGGGGCGCAATCAGCCCCAGCATTTT. Translating gives CATSDSAGGRNQPQHF.

V gene TRBV6-1 combines with J gene TRBJ1-5; D remains unclear. The CDR3 runs 17 residues. Germline assignment: CDR1 MNHNS and CDR2 SASEGT. V was cut by 3 bases and J by 1 base, with 16 bases left in between. This CDR3 reads CASSDSIGLTSNQPQHF. Here the CDR3 DNA reads TGTGCCAGCAGTGATAGTATTGGACTCACGAGCAATCAGCCCCAGCATTTT.

The V gene is TRBV29-1, the J gene TRBJ2-1; TRBD1 might be the D (8 bases). CDR1 and CDR2 (germline): SQVTM, ANQGSEA. The V end was cut by 6 bases, the J end by 8 bases, with 20 bases between. The CDR3 sequence is 14 residues long. DNA of the CDR3: TGCAGCGTCAACACAGGGGGAGGGCCCCATGAGCAGTTCTTC. This sequence encodes CSVNTGGGPHEQFF.

The rearrangement uses TRBV9 and TRBJ2-7, with no clear D. This CDR3 has 13 residues. The germline V gene has CDR1 SGDLS and CDR2 YYNGEE. V dropped 0 bases and J dropped 6 bases, with 10 bases sitting between them. In DNA form, the CDR3 reads TGTGCCAGCAGCGTAGCTGTGGAGAGCGAGCAGTACTTC. Encoded protein: CASSVAVESEQYF.

The chain has TRBV6-6 and TRBJ1-6; D call uncertain. The CDR3 covers 15 residues. Trimming removed 1 base from V and 5 bases from J, with 9 bases in between. The germline V gene encodes CDR1 MNHNY and CDR2 SVGAGI (reference sequence). The CDR3 nucleotides read TGTGCCAGCAGTTACTACCAAAGCCATAATTCACCCCTCCACTTT. This encodes CASSYYQSHNSPLHF.